This T cell receptor beta chain was captured in a study of T cell responses to AZD1222 COVID-19 vaccine. Germline loops: CDR1 MNHNS, CDR2 SASEGT. V dropped 4 bases and J dropped 7; count of bases not matched to a gene: 15. The CDR3 has 17 residues. Study outcomes and limitations: In all cases, repertoires were sampled only after the peak T cell response. White British ancestry dominated among donors, who included more females, and clonal diversity was possibly underestimated. Spike-specific TCR breadth and depth both grew after two AZD1222 doses. At baseline, just a handful of AZD1222 recipients tested seropositive.

On this clone: The antigen remains undetermined.

Assay used: immunoSEQ multiplex PCR; TCRdb lists only in-frame clones, some missing. The profile shows 180,000 or so clones, over 90% of them singletons. The sequenced sample was peripheral blood, obtained 28 days after the second AZD1222 dose. This receptor was identified in an adult who received the AZD1222 COVID-19 vaccine. The chain links TRBV6-1 to TRBJ1-5, with 8 bases aligning to TRBD1. CDR3 loop: CASSAGGRGRGKQPQHF. The CDR3 region has the DNA TGTGCCAGCAGTGCAGGTGGCAGGGGGCGAGGGAAACAGCCCCAGCATTTT.